The 8 T cell receptor beta chains below were found in one sample sequenced in a study of OX40 agonist ivuxolimab in advanced cancers. TCRdb's table, derived via immunoSEQ multiplex PCR, lists solely in-frame clones and lacks some. The sample has 55,000 to 85,000 clones, 80% seen once. The sample was CD4+ or CD8+ T cells sorted from blood, taken in a trial of the OX40 agonist ivuxolimab. The receptors shown here come from an adult with an advanced solid tumor such as melanoma, head and neck, liver or kidney cancer.

Points on this clone: One junction end disagrees with the germline gene, perhaps due to a read error. The chain recombines TRBV7-7 with TRBJ2-5; the D gene is possibly TRBD2 (5 bases). This CDR3 region has 15 residues. The germline V gene encodes CDR1 SSHAT and CDR2 FNYEAQ (reference sequence). The CDR3 sequence: CASSLVGSNQETQYF. CDR3 nucleotide sequence: TGTGCTAGCAGCCTCGTAGGGAGCAACCAAGAGACCCAGTACTTC.

The chain combines TRBV5-1 with TRBJ1-1; no clear D. V gave up 6 bases and J gave up 1 base, with 16 bases separating them. The CDR3 spans 15 residues. Germline loops: CDR1 SGHRS, CDR2 YFSETQ. The CDR3 DNA is TGCGCCAGCAACCCGGGTTTAGCGTGGAACACTGAAGCTTTCTTT. Its protein is CASNPGLAWNTEAFF.

DNA of the CDR3: TGTGCCAGTAGTATAAAATCGGATCTTGGGGACCGAAGAACTGAAGCTTTCTTT. It yields the protein CASSIKSDLGDRRTEAFF. The chain uses TRBV19 and TRBJ1-1; weak D call: TRBD1 (5 bases). V lost 2 bases to trimming and J lost 5 bases, with 24 bases between them. The CDR3 length is 18 residues. Germline values: CDR1 LNHDA, CDR2 SQIVND (reference sequence).

V gene TRBV10-3 combines with J gene TRBJ1-4; 10 nucleotides align to TRBD1. Germline V gene data show CDR1 as ENHRY and CDR2 as SYGVKD. Losses at the gene ends were 3 bases for V and 8 bases for J; bases not matched to a gene: 9. This CDR3 spans 16 amino acids. The CDR3 spells CAISDPDRGPGEKLFF. DNA for the CDR3: TGTGCCATCAGTGACCCCGACAGGGGGCCGGGAGAAAAACTGTTTTTT.

A note on this clone: The sample has other DNA sequences that encode this CDR3 too. The chain recombines TRBV4-2 with TRBJ1-2; 7 bases are a match to TRBD1. CDR1 is LGHNA and CDR2 is YNFKEQ in the germline V gene. V was pared by 0 bases and J by 4 bases, with 5 bases of the junction left unmatched. The CDR3 has 15 amino acids. The CDR3 nucleotides are TGTGCCAGCAGCCAAGATGAGAGACAGGGCTATGGCTACACCTTC. Translation: CASSQDERQGYGYTF.

The chain is built from TRBV5-1 and TRBJ1-6, with a weak D call TRBD1 (5 bases). Germline V gene lookup returns CDR1 SGHRS and CDR2 YFSETQ. This CDR3 has 16 amino acids. Trimming cost V 0 bases and J 4 bases, with 11 bases left between them. The DNA for the CDR3 is TGCGCCAGCAGCTTGGCCGGGGGTCGGTATAATTCACCCCTCCACTTT. Translation: CASSLAGGRYNSPLHF.

This chain uses TRBV5-1 with TRBJ2-1; a possible D gene is TRBD2 (6 bases). This CDR3 spans 14 amino acids. Trimming took off 4 bases at V and 6 bases at J, with 14 bases between the two ends. Germline V gene sequence: CDR1 SGHRS, CDR2 YFSETQ. The CDR3 loop is CASSVRLVGNEQFF. CDR3 bases: TGCGCCAGCAGCGTTCGACTAGTTGGCAATGAGCAGTTCTTC.

V gene TRBV7-5 combines with J gene TRBJ1-5. TRBV7-5 is annotated as a pseudogene. CDR3 length equals 21 residues. CDR3 in DNA: TGTGTCAGAAGCTTAGTCTACCTCCGAAACGCGGTACTAGTCAGCAATCAGCCCCAGCATTTT. Its translation: CVRSLVYLRNAVLVSNQPQHF.